These T cell receptor beta chains were read from a single sample in a study of PD-L1 blockade in urothelial cancer. Clones were read by immunoSEQ multiplex PCR, and TCRdb kept only the in-frame ones, dropping some. The sample carries 20,000 to 30,000 clones, approximately 88% recorded once. Specimen: PBMCs, collected around atezolizumab (anti-PD-L1) treatment. The source of these receptors is a man in his fifties with urothelial cancer. Each CDR3 is given with its conserved first and last residue. A D gene is named only where the DNA matches it firmly. Size values are once, few and many counts, or a class for expanded clones, and some rows have none.

J gene: TRBJ2-7; clone size: -; V gene: TRBV4-1; D gene: TRBD1; CDR3 DNA: TGCGCCAGCAGCCTCCATTGGACAGGGGGGTACGAGCAGTACTTC; CDR3 protein: CASSLHWTGGYEQYF
J gene: TRBJ2-7; clone size: few; V gene: TRBV27; D gene: TRBD2; CDR3 DNA: TGTGCCAGCAGTTTTGCGGGACTAGCCTACGAGCAGTACTTC; CDR3 protein: CASSFAGLAYEQYF
J gene: TRBJ2-7; clone size: -; V gene: TRBV18; D gene: -; CDR3 DNA: TGTGCCAGCTCACCAGGAGGGCGAGGCAGCTACGAGCAGTACTTC; CDR3 protein: CASSPGGRGSYEQYF
J gene: TRBJ1-1; clone size: -; V gene: TRBV7-9; D gene: TRBD1; CDR3 DNA: TGTGCCAGCAGCCCTAGACAGGGGGCGCGGTCTGAAGCTTTCTTT; CDR3 protein: CASSPRQGARSEAFF
J gene: TRBJ1-4; clone size: -; V gene: TRBV6-1; D gene: TRBD1; CDR3 DNA: TGTGCCAGCAGTTTGACGACAGGGAGAGGTGAAAAACTGTTTTTT; CDR3 protein: CASSLTTGRGEKLFF
J gene: TRBJ2-2; clone size: once; V gene: TRBV6-5; D gene: TRBD2; CDR3 DNA: TGTGCCAGCAGTGCGACTAGCGGGAACACCGGGGAGCTGTTTTTT; CDR3 protein: CASSATSGNTGELFF
J gene: TRBJ2-5; clone size: few; V gene: TRBV7-2; D gene: -; CDR3 DNA: TGTGCCAGCAGCTTACCCCTCTATCAGAGGGAGACCCAGTACTTC; CDR3 protein: CASSLPLYQRETQYF
J gene: TRBJ2-1; clone size: -; V gene: TRBV4-3; D gene: -; CDR3 DNA: TGCGCCAGCAGCCCAGGGGCGGGGGTATGGGTTGAGCAGTTCTTC; CDR3 protein: CASSPGAGVWVEQFF
J gene: TRBJ2-1; clone size: -; V gene: TRBV25-1; D gene: TRBD2; CDR3 DNA: TGTGCCAGCGGACTAGCGGGAGGCTACAATGAGCAGTTCTTC; CDR3 protein: CASGLAGGYNEQFF
J gene: TRBJ1-2; clone size: -; V gene: TRBV6-6; D gene: -; CDR3 DNA: TGTGCCAGCAGTTACTCGAACGACAGGCCCTATGGCTACACCTTC; CDR3 protein: CASSYSNDRPYGYTF
J gene: TRBJ2-3; clone size: -; V gene: TRBV6-6; D gene: TRBD2; CDR3 DNA: TGTGCCAGCAGTTACAGCGGGAGGGGGAAAGATACGCAGTATTTT; CDR3 protein: CASSYSGRGKDTQYF
J gene: TRBJ1-4; clone size: -; V gene: TRBV6-1; D gene: -; CDR3 DNA: TGTGCCAGCAGTGACCCGCTAGGCCCTCGTGAAAAACTGTTTTTT; CDR3 protein: CASSDPLGPREKLFF